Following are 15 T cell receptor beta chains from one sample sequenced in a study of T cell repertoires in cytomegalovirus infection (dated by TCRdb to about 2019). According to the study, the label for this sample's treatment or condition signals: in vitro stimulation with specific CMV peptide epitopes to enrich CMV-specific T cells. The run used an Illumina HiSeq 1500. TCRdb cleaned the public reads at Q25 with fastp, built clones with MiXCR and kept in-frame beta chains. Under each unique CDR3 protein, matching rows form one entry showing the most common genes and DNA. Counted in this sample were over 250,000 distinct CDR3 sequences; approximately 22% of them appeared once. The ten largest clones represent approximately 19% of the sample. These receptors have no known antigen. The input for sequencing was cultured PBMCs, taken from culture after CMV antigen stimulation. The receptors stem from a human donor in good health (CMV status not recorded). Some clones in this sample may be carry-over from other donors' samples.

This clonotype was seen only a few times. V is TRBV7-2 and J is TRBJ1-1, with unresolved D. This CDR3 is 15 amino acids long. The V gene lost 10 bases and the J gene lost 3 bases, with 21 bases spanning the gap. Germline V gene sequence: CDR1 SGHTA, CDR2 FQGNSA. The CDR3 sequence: CATQREGDPDTEAFF. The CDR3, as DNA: TGTGCCACCCAGCGGGAGGGCGACCCGGACACTGAAGCTTTCTTT.

The CDR3 reads CASSLGREQFF. The CDR3 coding sequence is TGTGCCAGCAGCCTCGGGAGGGAGCAGTTCTTC. The V gene is TRBV7-2, the J gene TRBJ2-1, with 7 bases matching TRBD2. After removal of 5 bases from V and 10 bases from J, the junction contained 2 bases not matched to a gene. The CDR3 has 11 residues. Germline loops: CDR1 SGHTA, CDR2 FQGNSA.

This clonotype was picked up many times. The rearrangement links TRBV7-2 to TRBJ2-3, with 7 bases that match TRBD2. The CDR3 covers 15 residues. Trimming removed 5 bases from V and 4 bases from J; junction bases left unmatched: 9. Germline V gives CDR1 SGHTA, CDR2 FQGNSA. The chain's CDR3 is CASSRGGSGADTQYF. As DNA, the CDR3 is TGTGCCAGCAGCCGTGGCGGGAGTGGAGCAGATACGCAGTATTTT.

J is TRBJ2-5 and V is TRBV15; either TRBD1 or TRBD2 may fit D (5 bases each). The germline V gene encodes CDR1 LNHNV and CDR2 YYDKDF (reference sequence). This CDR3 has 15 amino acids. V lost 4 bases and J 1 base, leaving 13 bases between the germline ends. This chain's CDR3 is CATSKVPGPQETQYF. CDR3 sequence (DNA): TGTGCCACCAGCAAAGTGCCGGGACCCCAAGAGACCCAGTACTTC.

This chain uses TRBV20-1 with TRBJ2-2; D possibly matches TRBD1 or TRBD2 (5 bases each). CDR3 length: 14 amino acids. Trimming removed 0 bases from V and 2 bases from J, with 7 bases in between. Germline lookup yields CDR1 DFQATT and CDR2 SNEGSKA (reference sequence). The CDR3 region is CSAREGTNTGELFF. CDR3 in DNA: TGCAGTGCTAGAGAGGGGACCAACACCGGGGAGCTGTTTTTT.

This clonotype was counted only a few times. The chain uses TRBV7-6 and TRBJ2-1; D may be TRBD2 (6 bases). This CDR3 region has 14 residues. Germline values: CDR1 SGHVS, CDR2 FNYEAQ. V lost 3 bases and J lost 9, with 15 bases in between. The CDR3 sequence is CASSFPGTGVEQFF. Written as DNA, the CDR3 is TGTGCCAGCAGCTTCCCTGGGACGGGGGTTGAGCAGTTCTTC.

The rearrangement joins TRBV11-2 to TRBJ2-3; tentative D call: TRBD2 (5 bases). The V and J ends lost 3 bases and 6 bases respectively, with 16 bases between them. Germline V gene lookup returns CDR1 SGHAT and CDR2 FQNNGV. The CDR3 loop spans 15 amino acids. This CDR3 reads CASSFPGILPDTQYF. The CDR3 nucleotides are TGTGCCAGCAGCTTTCCCGGGATCCTACCGGATACGCAGTATTTT. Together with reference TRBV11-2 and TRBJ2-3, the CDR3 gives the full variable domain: EAGVAQSPRYKIIEKRQSVAFWCNPISGHATLYWYQQILGQGPKLLIQFQNNGVVDDSQLPKDRFSAERLKGVDSTLKIQPAKLEDSAVYLCASSFPGILPDTQYFGPGTRLTVL.

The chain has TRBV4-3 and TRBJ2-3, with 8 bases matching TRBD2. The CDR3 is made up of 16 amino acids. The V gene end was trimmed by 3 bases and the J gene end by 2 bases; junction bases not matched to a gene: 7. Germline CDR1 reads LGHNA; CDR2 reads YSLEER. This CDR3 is CASSHGLAPLTDTQYF. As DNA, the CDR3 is TGCGCCAGCAGCCACGGACTAGCCCCTCTCACAGATACGCAGTATTTT.

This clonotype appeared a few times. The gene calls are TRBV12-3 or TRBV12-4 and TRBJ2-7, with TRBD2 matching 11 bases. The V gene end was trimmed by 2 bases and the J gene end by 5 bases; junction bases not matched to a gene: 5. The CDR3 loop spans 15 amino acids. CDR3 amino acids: CASSLSTSGDDEQYF. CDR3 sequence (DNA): TGTGCCAGCAGTTTATCGACTAGCGGGGACGACGAGCAGTACTTC.

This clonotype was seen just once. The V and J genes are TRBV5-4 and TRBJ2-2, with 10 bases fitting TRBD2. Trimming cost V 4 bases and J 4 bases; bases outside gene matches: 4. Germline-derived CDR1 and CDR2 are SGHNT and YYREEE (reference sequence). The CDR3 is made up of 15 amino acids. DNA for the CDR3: TGTGCCAGCAGCCCGGGACTAGCGTTCACCGGGGAGCTGTTTTTT. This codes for CASSPGLAFTGELFF.

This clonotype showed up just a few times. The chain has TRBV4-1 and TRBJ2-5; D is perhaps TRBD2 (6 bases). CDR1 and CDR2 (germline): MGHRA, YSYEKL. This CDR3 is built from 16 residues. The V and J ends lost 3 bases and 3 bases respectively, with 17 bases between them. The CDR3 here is CASSHAIGRDEETQYF. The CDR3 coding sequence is TGCGCCAGCAGCCACGCTATTGGGCGGGACGAAGAGACCCAGTACTTC.

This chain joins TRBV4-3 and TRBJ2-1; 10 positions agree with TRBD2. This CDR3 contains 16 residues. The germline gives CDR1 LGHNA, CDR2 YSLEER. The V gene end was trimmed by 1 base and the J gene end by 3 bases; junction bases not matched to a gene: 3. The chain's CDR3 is CASSQGAGGDYNEQFF. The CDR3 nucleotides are TGCGCCAGCAGCCAAGGAGCGGGAGGGGACTACAATGAGCAGTTCTTC.

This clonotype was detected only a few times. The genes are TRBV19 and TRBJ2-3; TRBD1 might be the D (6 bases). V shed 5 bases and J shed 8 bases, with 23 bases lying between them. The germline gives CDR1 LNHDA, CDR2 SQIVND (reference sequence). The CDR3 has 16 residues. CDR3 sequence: CASSRPTGSAYGTQYF. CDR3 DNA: TGTGCCAGTAGTCGACCTACAGGGTCAGCGTATGGTACGCAGTATTTT.

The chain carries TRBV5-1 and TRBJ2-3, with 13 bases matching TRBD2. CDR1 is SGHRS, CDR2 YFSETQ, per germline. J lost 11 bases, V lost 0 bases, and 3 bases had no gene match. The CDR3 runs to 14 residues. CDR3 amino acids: CASSLGLAGGGQYF. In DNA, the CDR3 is TGCGCCAGCAGCTTGGGACTAGCGGGAGGAGGGCAGTATTTT.

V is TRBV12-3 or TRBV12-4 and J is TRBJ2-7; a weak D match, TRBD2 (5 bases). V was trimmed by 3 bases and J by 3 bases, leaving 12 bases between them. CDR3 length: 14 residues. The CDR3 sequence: CASSFGETVYEQYF. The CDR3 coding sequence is TGTGCCAGCAGTTTCGGGGAAACCGTCTACGAGCAGTACTTC.